This TCR beta chain was sequenced during a study of blood T cell repertoires in COVID-19. Study at large: There were acute and convalescent COVID-19 samples, and they came from the United States, Italy and Spain. Nucleic acid was either cDNA or gDNA, and it came from T cells, B-cell-depleted T cells, or PBMCs.

Germline V gene sequence: CDR1 SQVTM, CDR2 ANQGSEA. This CDR3 spans 14 amino acids. The J segment lost 1 base and the V segment lost 2 bases, leaving 4 bases of the junction unmatched. As originally analysed: Amplification of reference gene primers was used by the study to estimate nucleated cell counts. Assay used: immunoSEQ multiplex PCR; TCRdb lists only in-frame clones, some missing. That table supplies the V and J calls and clone size; D and trimming were determined from the DNA. Among 60,000 or so clones listed, around 87% were seen once. Specimen: peripheral blood. This chain uses TRBV29-1 with TRBJ1-1, with 7 bases aligning to TRBD1. This sequence was found in a man aged 55 to 69 with active or convalescent COVID-19. Here the CDR3 DNA reads TGCAGCGTTGAATCCAGGGGGACGAACACTGAAGCTTTCTTT. Encoded protein: CSVESRGTNTEAFF.